These 24 T cell receptor beta chains share one sample of origin, sequenced in a study of vaccination effects on CD4 cells after COVID-19. No antigen is known for these receptors. Viral peptide pools were used in the ViraFEST assay to expand antigen-specific CD4+ T cells, and sequencing came afterward. Investigators separated out CD4+ T cells once more than nine days of culture had passed. Nucleocapsid antibody tests were negative, and the vaccine recipients had no prior SARS-CoV-2 infection. Produced via immunoSEQ multiplex PCR; TCRdb's table is partial and in-frame only. The sample comprises 35,000 to 45,000 clones, around 66% of which are singletons, and more than 12% rests with the top ten. Sequenced here: CD4+ T cells from PBMCs cultured with HCoV-OC43 spike peptides, sampled before COVID-19 vaccination. The subset: HCoV-OC43 spike overlapping peptide pool stimulation. The receptors stem from a human donor who received a COVID-19 vaccine.

The rearrangement uses TRBV6-1 and TRBJ1-5; TRBD1 matches 10 bases. The CDR3 length is 19 residues. The V segment lost 1 base and the J segment 5 bases; nucleotides outside the gene matches: 14. Germline CDR1 MNHNS, CDR2 SASEGT. The CDR3 spells CASSEEAGQGRRGDQPQHF. CDR3 nucleotide sequence: TGTGCCAGCAGTGAAGAGGCGGGACAGGGGCGGAGGGGAGATCAGCCCCAGCATTTT.

The chain carries TRBV6-1 and TRBJ2-3; 10 bases are a match to TRBD1. The V and J ends lost 6 bases and 1 base, in that order; junction bases with no gene match: 7. The germline CDR1 and CDR2 sequences are MNHNS and SASEGT. The CDR3 is 16 residues long. The CDR3 loop reads CASRETGTGGTDTQYF. The DNA of the CDR3 is TGTGCCAGCAGAGAAACCGGGACAGGGGGCACAGATACGCAGTATTTT.

The CDR3 nucleotides read TGTGCCAGCAATAACAGGGGCTACGAGCAGTACTTC. Its translation: CASNNRGYEQYF. The V gene is TRBV6-5, the J gene TRBJ2-7, with 7 nucleotides matching TRBD1. The CDR3 is 12 amino acids. J was trimmed by 3 bases and V by 7 bases; bases with no gene match: 3. Germline V lookup: CDR1 MNHEY, CDR2 SVGAGI.

The chain carries TRBV5-4 and TRBJ2-5, with a weak D call TRBD1 (6 bases). Germline CDR1 reads SGHNT; CDR2 reads YYREEE (reference sequence). This CDR3 is 16 amino acids long. Trimming removed 4 bases from V and 2 bases from J, with 18 bases in between. CDR3 residues: CASSPGRGGRQETQYF. The CDR3 coding sequence is TGTGCCAGCAGCCCGGGCAGGGGCGGACGACAAGAGACCCAGTACTTC.

The chain has TRBV7-2 and TRBJ2-7; 14 bases align to TRBD2. Trimming cost V 5 bases and J 1 base; bases outside gene matches: 13. The germline CDR1 and CDR2 sequences are SGHTA and FQGNSA. CDR3 length equals 19 residues. CDR3 DNA: TGTGCCAGCAGCATCAGAAAAGGACTAGCGGGGGGCCTTTCCTACGAGCAGTACTTC. It codes for CASSIRKGLAGGLSYEQYF.

This sequence joins TRBV4-1 and TRBJ2-6; 8 positions agree with TRBD1. The germline gives CDR1 MGHRA, CDR2 YSYEKL. V trimming: 3 bases; J trimming: 1 base; junction bases outside the gene matches: 11. This CDR3 contains 19 residues. The CDR3 DNA reads TGCGCCAGCAGCCATCAATCAGGCAGGGGGCAGTCTGGGGCCAACGTCCTGACTTTC. Its translation: CASSHQSGRGQSGANVLTF.

This rearrangement joins TRBV19 to TRBJ1-1; maybe TRBD1 (5 bases). CDR1 LNHDA and CDR2 SQIVND come from the germline V gene (reference sequence). The V and J ends lost 10 bases and 5 bases respectively, with 20 bases between them. The CDR3 is made up of 14 amino acids. The CDR3 loop is CATSEQGVRTEAFF. The DNA of the CDR3 is TGTGCCACCTCGGAGCAAGGGGTTAGAACTGAAGCTTTCTTT.

The chain recombines TRBV7-8 with TRBJ1-6; 10 nucleotides match TRBD1. J was trimmed by 7 bases and V by 5 bases; bases with no gene match: 11. This CDR3 spans 17 amino acids. The germline gives CDR1 SGHVS, CDR2 FQNEAQ. CDR3 nucleotides: TGTGCCAGCAGCCCCATAGGGACAGGGGTCCGGAATTCACCCCTCCACTTT. Its protein product is CASSPIGTGVRNSPLHF.

CDR3 DNA sequence: TGTGCCAGCAGCCAGGGCAGGGGGGCTCAGCCCCAGCATTTT. It yields the protein CASSQGRGAQPQHF. This chain uses TRBV14 with TRBJ1-5, with 7 bases identical to TRBD1. V gave up 3 bases and J gave up 6 bases; unmatched junction bases: 5. Germline V gene lookup returns CDR1 SGHDN and CDR2 FVKESK. The CDR3 consists of 14 residues. Based on the CDR3 plus reference TRBV14 and TRBJ1-5, the full variable domain is EAGVTQFPSHSVIEKGQTVTLRCDPISGHDNLYWYRRVMGKEIKFLLHFVKESKQDESGMPNNRFLAERTGGTYSTLKVQPAELEDSGVYFCASSQGRGAQPQHFGDGTRLSIL.

The V and J genes are TRBV5-4 and TRBJ1-2, with TRBD1 matching over 8 bases. CDR3 length: 14 residues. Trimming at V came to 1 base and at J to 3 bases, leaving 2 bases not matched to a gene. Per germline, CDR1 SGHNT and CDR2 YYREEE (reference sequence). The chain's CDR3 is CASSLQGADYGYTF. In DNA, the CDR3 is TGTGCCAGCAGCTTGCAGGGGGCAGACTATGGCTACACCTTC.

The rearrangement joins TRBV5-1 to TRBJ1-2, with D tentatively TRBD1 (6 bases). The V end was cut by 0 bases, the J end by 2 bases, with 14 bases between. The V gene's germline CDR1 is SGHRS and CDR2 YFSETQ. This CDR3 is 16 amino acids long. CDR3: CASSLAGQPENYGYTF. The CDR3 DNA reads TGCGCCAGCAGCTTGGCCGGACAGCCTGAGAACTATGGCTACACCTTC.

In DNA, the CDR3 is TGTGCCAGCAGTCGGGCCATTAATTCACCCCTCCACTTT. Amino acids: CASSRAINSPLHF. The V gene is TRBV12-3 or TRBV12-4, the J gene TRBJ1-6; D not resolved. This CDR3 has 13 amino acids. With 5 bases removed from V and 6 bases from J, the gap between germline ends came to 8 bases.

The J gene is TRBJ2-7, the V gene TRBV2, with D perhaps matching TRBD1 (7 bases). The V and J ends lost 6 bases and 9 bases respectively, with 21 bases between them. Germline V CDR1 and CDR2: SNHLY, FYNNEI. This CDR3 is 14 amino acids long. The CDR3 protein is CASSETGGGAGQYF. The CDR3 DNA follows: TGTGCCAGCAGCGAAACAGGAGGGGGCGCCGGGCAGTACTTC.

The chain couples TRBV30 to TRBJ1-5; possible D gene TRBD1, 5 bases. V was trimmed by 2 bases and J by 2 bases, leaving 7 bases between them. Germline-derived CDR1 and CDR2 are GTSNPN and SVGIG (reference sequence). There are 13 residues in the CDR3. CDR3 nucleotide sequence: TGTGCCTGGAGTTTACAGGGCAATCAGCCCCAGCATTTT. Translation: CAWSLQGNQPQHF.

The chain recombines TRBV7-9 with TRBJ1-1, with TRBD1 matching 9 bases. Germline loops: CDR1 SEHNR, CDR2 FQNEAQ (reference sequence). V gave up 3 bases and J gave up 5 bases; unmatched junction bases: 4. This CDR3 spans 14 amino acids. CDR3: CASSLMGQGTEAFF. In nucleotides, the CDR3 is TGTGCCAGCAGCTTGATGGGACAGGGAACTGAAGCTTTCTTT.

V is TRBV11-2 and J is TRBJ2-3, with D uncertain. The CDR3 has 15 residues. Germline V gene sequence: CDR1 SGHAT, CDR2 FQNNGV. Trimming took off 7 bases at V and 2 bases at J, with 16 bases between the two ends. The CDR3, as DNA: TGTGCCAGCAAGGAACAGAGCTTTCCCACAGATACGCAGTATTTT. Translation: CASKEQSFPTDTQYF.

The chain recombines TRBV6-5 with TRBJ2-5; the match to TRBD2 covers 7 bases. The V gene end was trimmed by 8 bases and the J gene end by 1 base; junction bases not matched to a gene: 10. The CDR3 runs to 15 residues. Germline values: CDR1 MNHEY, CDR2 SVGAGI. The CDR3 sequence is CASQDLRGIQETQYF. The CDR3 DNA is TGTGCCAGCCAAGATCTGCGGGGGATCCAAGAGACCCAGTACTTC.

The CDR3 DNA is TGTGCCAGCAGTTTGGGGACTAGCTCCTACAATGAGCAGTTCTTC. Protein product: CASSLGTSSYNEQFF. V gene TRBV27 combines with J gene TRBJ2-1, with 8 bases fitting TRBD2. CDR1 is MNHEY, CDR2 SMNVEV, per germline (reference sequence). Losses at the gene ends were 3 bases for V and 0 bases for J; bases not matched to a gene: 1. The CDR3 runs to 15 residues.

This clone was seen a few times. The CDR3 DNA reads TGTGCCAGCAGTTATTCGAGGACAGGGGGAAACTATGGCTACACCTTC. This sequence encodes CASSYSRTGGNYGYTF. This chain uses TRBV6-5 with TRBJ1-2; 10 nucleotides match TRBD1. V trimming: 3 bases; J trimming: 2 bases; junction bases outside the gene matches: 6. The CDR3 totals 16 residues. In germline, CDR1 is MNHEY, CDR2 SVGAGI.

As to this clone: Mismatch with germline at one junction end may stem from a read error. V and J are TRBV10-3 and TRBJ1-5; 8 nucleotides line up with TRBD1. CDR1 and CDR2 from the germline V gene are ENHRY and SYGVKD. The CDR3 totals 17 residues. CDR3 protein: CAISESGRGRSNQSQHF. The CDR3 DNA is TGTGCCATCAGTGAGTCGGGCAGGGGGCGAAGCAATCAGTCCCAGCATTTT.

The chain carries TRBV5-1 and TRBJ2-1; no clear D. The V end lost 0 bases, the J end lost 8 bases, and 18 bases lay between the germline ends. This CDR3 spans 16 amino acids. CDR1 is SGHRS and CDR2 is YFSETQ in the germline V gene. The CDR3 bases are TGCGCCAGCAGCTTGGAGTCCTCTGGCGCCTGGGATGAGCAGTTCTTC. It translates to CASSLESSGAWDEQFF. Using reference TRBV5-1 and TRBJ2-1 for the parts outside the CDR3, the full variable domain is KAGVTQTPRYLIKTRGQQVTLSCSPISGHRSVSWYQQTPGQGLQFLFEYFSETQRNKGNFPGRFSGRQFSNSRSEMNVSTLELGDSALYLCASSLESSGAWDEQFFGPGTRLTVL.

V usage is TRBV7-9 and J usage is TRBJ1-4; D is perhaps TRBD1 (5 bases). Between the trimmed V and J ends, which lost 3 bases and 5 bases, there was a span of 10 bases. Germline CDR1 is SEHNR and CDR2 is FQNEAQ (reference sequence). The length of the CDR3 is 14 residues. The CDR3 protein is CASSFYRNNEKLFF. The CDR3 DNA reads as TGTGCCAGCAGCTTCTACAGGAACAATGAAAAACTGTTTTTT.

The J gene is TRBJ2-1, the V gene TRBV5-1; D gene unclear. This CDR3 has 15 amino acids. The ends were cut back, 0 bases at V and 7 bases at J, with 14 bases in the middle. Germline lookup yields CDR1 SGHRS and CDR2 YFSETQ. The CDR3 DNA follows: TGCGCCAGCAGCTTGGAAGGGCTAGGTGGAAATGAGCAGTTCTTC. It encodes CASSLEGLGGNEQFF.

This clone occurred a few times. The V gene is TRBV19, the J gene TRBJ1-5; D call uncertain. The CDR3 is 16 amino acids. V was pared by 3 bases and J by 0 bases, with 12 bases between. Germline lookup yields CDR1 LNHDA and CDR2 SQIVND (reference sequence). CDR3 DNA: TGTGCCAGTAGTATGAGGGTTTGGACTAGCAATCAGCCCCAGCATTTT. Protein product: CASSMRVWTSNQPQHF.